This passage covers 18 T cell receptor beta chains from one sample sequenced in a study of blood T cell repertoires in COVID-19 (dated by TCRdb to 2020 to 2022). Library preparation used the immunoSEQ multiplex PCR assay. TCRdb's version of the immuneACCESS table is confined to in-frame rearrangements and falls short of the full clone set. An unresolved V gene accounts for under half of the shortfall where checked; the remainder is of unknown origin. Here the sample has hundreds of thousands of clones; approximately 88% occur a single time. The top ten constitute roughly 12% of the sample. The specimen sequenced was peripheral blood. All receptors derive from a woman aged 45-59 years with COVID-19, enrolled during active disease.

This clone appeared a few times. The V gene is TRBV5-6, the J gene TRBJ1-1, with D perhaps TRBD1 (6 bases). In germline, CDR1 is SGHDT, CDR2 YYEEEE. Trimming left V 0 bases short and J 0 bases short, with 9 bases between. CDR3 size: 15 residues. CDR3 protein: CASSLGDNMNTEAFF. DNA of the CDR3: TGTGCCAGCAGCTTGGGGGACAACATGAACACTGAAGCTTTCTTT.

The V gene is TRBV11-2, the J gene TRBJ1-3, with a possible D match to TRBD1 (6 bases). This CDR3 has 18 amino acids. The germline CDR1 and CDR2 sequences are SGHAT and FQNNGV. Trimming left V 5 bases short and J 2 bases short, with 22 bases between. The CDR3: CASSPSMTGWVTGNTIYF. CDR3 nucleotide sequence: TGTGCCAGCAGCCCGTCAATGACAGGCTGGGTAACTGGAAACACCATATATTTT.

In regard to this clone: The same CDR3 can be traced to other DNA sequences in this sample. The chain recombines TRBV27 with TRBJ2-1; D is perhaps TRBD2 (6 bases). Germline assignment: CDR1 MNHEY and CDR2 SMNVEV (reference sequence). V lost 4 bases and J lost 7, with 8 bases in between. The CDR3 extends over 12 amino acids. The CDR3 is CASSSGGNEQFF. CDR3 nucleotides: TGTGCCAGCAGTTCTGGGGGGAATGAGCAGTTCTTC.

The CDR3 spells CASSYPDNRLFF. CDR3 coding DNA: TGTGCCAGCAGTTACCCCGACAATAGACTGTTTTTT. V gene TRBV6-6 combines with J gene TRBJ1-4; D gene unclear. The CDR3 totals 12 residues. Germline values: CDR1 MNHNY, CDR2 SVGAGI (reference sequence). The V end lost 2 bases, the J end lost 13 bases, and 11 bases lay between the germline ends.

The DNA of the CDR3 is TGTGCCAGCAGTTTATGGACAGGGGATTACTATGGCTACACCTTC. Its translation: CASSLWTGDYYGYTF. This chain connects TRBV28 to TRBJ1-2; TRBD1 agrees at 8 bases. CDR1 is MDHEN and CDR2 is SYDVKM in the germline V gene. After removal of 0 bases from V and 3 bases from J, the junction contained 3 bases not matched to a gene. The CDR3 totals 15 residues.

The DNA for the CDR3 is TGTGCCAGTAGTCCCCTTGCGGGGAGCCAGCCCTTGAACACTGAAGCTTTCTTT. Encoded protein: CASSPLAGSQPLNTEAFF. The chain recombines TRBV19 with TRBJ1-1, with D unclear. There are 18 residues in the CDR3. The ends were cut back, 5 bases at V and 0 bases at J, with 22 bases in the middle. CDR1 and CDR2 from the germline V gene are LNHDA and SQIVND (reference sequence).

This clone was recorded once. V usage is TRBV30 and J usage is TRBJ1-1; 10 bases agree with TRBD1. Germline assignment: CDR1 GTSNPN and CDR2 SVGIG (reference sequence). This CDR3 spans 14 amino acids. The V and J ends lost 0 bases and 11 bases, in that order; junction bases with no gene match: 9. CDR3 bases: TGTGCCTGGAGTGTGGGGACAGGGGCGTCGAGGGCTTTCTTT. Protein: CAWSVGTGASRAFF.

The rearrangement links TRBV28 to TRBJ1-1; D uncertain. The CDR3 loop spans 13 amino acids. The germline V gene encodes CDR1 MDHEN and CDR2 SYDVKM. V dropped 1 base and J dropped 3 bases, with 6 bases sitting between them. The CDR3 region has the DNA TGTGCCAGCAGTTTATATCGTGACACTGAAGCTTTCTTT. Its translation: CASSLYRDTEAFF.

V usage is TRBV24-1 and J usage is TRBJ2-3, with D possibly matching TRBD1 (6 bases). Germline V gene data show CDR1 as KGHDR and CDR2 as SFDVKD. The length of the CDR3 is 15 residues. Trimming cost V 3 bases and J 5 bases, with 14 bases left between them. The chain's CDR3 is CATSDGRTAQDTQYF. CDR3 sequence (DNA): TGTGCCACCAGTGATGGACGGACAGCACAAGATACGCAGTATTTT.

J is TRBJ1-1 and V is TRBV10-3; no definite D call. The CDR3 has 13 residues. V lost 10 bases to trimming and J lost 7 bases, with 19 bases between them. Germline loops: CDR1 ENHRY, CDR2 SYGVKD. As DNA, the CDR3 is TGTGCCACCTCTCCCGGCGGTCTCGATGAAGCTTTCTTT. This translates into CATSPGGLDEAFF.

This clone was recorded once. The same CDR3 also results from other DNA sequences found in this sample. This chain links TRBV9 with TRBJ2-2; D is undetermined. From germline, CDR1 is SGDLS and CDR2 YYNGEE. V was clipped by 0 bases and J by 5 bases, with 5 bases between them. The CDR3 is 13 residues long. The CDR3 region is CASSVAGTGELFF. For the CDR3, the DNA is TGTGCCAGCAGCGTAGCCGGTACCGGGGAGCTGTTTTTT.

In this sample, this clone turned up once. The J gene is TRBJ1-1, the V gene TRBV7-2; no reliable D call. CDR3 size: 13 residues. The germline V gene encodes CDR1 SGHTA and CDR2 FQGNSA. Trimming cost V 5 bases and J 6 bases, with 13 bases left between them. The CDR3 is CASSPKERAEAFF. CDR3 DNA: TGTGCCAGCAGCCCAAAGGAGAGGGCTGAAGCTTTCTTT.

V usage is TRBV29-1 and J usage is TRBJ2-7; 7 nucleotides agree with TRBD1. From germline, CDR1 is SQVTM and CDR2 ANQGSEA. With 3 bases clipped from V and 0 bases from J, the junction kept 2 bases outside the gene matches. The CDR3 extends over 13 amino acids. The CDR3 bases are TGCAGCGTTGACAGGGGGTCCTCCTACGAGCAGTACTTC. Its protein product is CSVDRGSSYEQYF.

The rearrangement uses TRBV5-1 and TRBJ1-4, with TRBD1 matching 11 bases. CDR3 length: 15 residues. Trimming cost V 1 base and J 7 bases; bases outside gene matches: 3. Germline lookup yields CDR1 SGHRS and CDR2 YFSETQ. CDR3 loop: CASSLHGTGGEKLFF. CDR3 in DNA: TGCGCCAGCAGCTTGCACGGGACAGGGGGTGAAAAACTGTTTTTT.

The V gene is TRBV9, the J gene TRBJ2-2; the D gene is possibly TRBD1 (8 bases). Deletions cut 2 bases from V and 5 bases from J, with 13 bases between. The CDR3 covers 15 residues. Germline lookup yields CDR1 SGDLS and CDR2 YYNGEE. The CDR3 nucleotides are TGTGCCAGCAGCGTCAACAGGGGGGGTACCGGGGAGCTGTTTTTT. Protein: CASSVNRGGTGELFF.

The genes are TRBV5-1 and TRBJ1-1, with D uncertain. The CDR3 totals 12 residues. V lost 7 bases and J lost 1, with 8 bases in between. Germline CDR1 reads SGHRS; CDR2 reads YFSETQ. The CDR3 coding sequence is TGCGCCAGCTGTAACACGAACACTGAAGCTTTCTTT. This codes for CASCNTNTEAFF.

This clone has more than one count but fewer than ten. This chain joins TRBV7-9 and TRBJ2-3, with D maybe TRBD1 (6 bases). This CDR3 region has 16 residues. Per the germline V gene, CDR1 is SEHNR and CDR2 is FQNEAQ (reference sequence). V lost 4 bases to trimming and J lost 2 bases, with 16 bases between them. In DNA form, the CDR3 reads TGTGCCAGCAGCTCAGGGGCGGGCCACCACACAGATACGCAGTATTTT. As protein: CASSSGAGHHTDTQYF.

The chain is built from TRBV6-5 and TRBJ1-3; D uncertain. Germline V lookup: CDR1 MNHEY, CDR2 SVGAGI. Trimming left V 3 bases short and J 0 bases short, with 9 bases between. This CDR3 spans 15 amino acids. CDR3 sequence: CASSYTPDSGNTIYF. The CDR3 coding sequence is TGTGCCAGCAGTTATACACCTGACTCTGGAAACACCATATATTTT.